The clone carrying this T cell receptor (beta chain) came up many times. Its antigen is still unknown. This sample was taken from a study of T cells in Graves' hyperthyroidism and ophthalmopathy. Study-level results: Blood samples included most of the expanded thyroid clonotypes exceeding 0.001.

The germline V gene encodes CDR1 DFQATT and CDR2 SNEGSKA (reference sequence). The CDR3 consists of 16 residues. V gave up 3 bases and J gave up 1 base; unmatched junction bases: 6. Patients having uncontrolled infection, another autoimmune disease, pregnancy or lactation were not included. Clinical symptoms, serum thyroxine, TRAb, thyroid ultrasound and orbital computed tomography established diagnosis. What was amplified from RNA transcripts were TCR beta CDR3 regions. First-round RT-PCR of the TCR CDR3 relied on the HTBI primer set. From the multiplex PCR reads, TCRdb called clonotypes with MiXCR, one entry per CDR3 protein. The sample has some 500,000 distinct CDR3 sequences, approximately 15% seen once.

V and J are TRBV20-1 and TRBJ2-1; 10 bases are a match to TRBD2. The sequencing sample was made of blood. The TCR comes from a woman under 30 with Graves' hyperthyroidism. The CDR3 nucleotides are TGCAGTGCTAGCTTACTAGCGGGACCTTCCTACAATGAGCAGTTCTTC. Translated: CSASLLAGPSYNEQFF.